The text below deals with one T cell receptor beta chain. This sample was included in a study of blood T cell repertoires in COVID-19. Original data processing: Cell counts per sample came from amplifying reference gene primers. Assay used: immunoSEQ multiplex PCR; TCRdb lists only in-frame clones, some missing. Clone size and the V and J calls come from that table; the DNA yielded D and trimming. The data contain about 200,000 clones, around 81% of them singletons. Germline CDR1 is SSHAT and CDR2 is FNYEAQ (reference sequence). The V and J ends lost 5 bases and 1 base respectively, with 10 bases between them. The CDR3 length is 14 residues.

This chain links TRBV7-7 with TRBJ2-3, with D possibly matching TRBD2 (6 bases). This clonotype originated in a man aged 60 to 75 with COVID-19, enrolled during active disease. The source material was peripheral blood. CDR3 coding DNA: TGTGCCAGCAGCCGTAGCGGAGGCACAGATACGCAGTATTTT. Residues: CASSRSGGTDTQYF.